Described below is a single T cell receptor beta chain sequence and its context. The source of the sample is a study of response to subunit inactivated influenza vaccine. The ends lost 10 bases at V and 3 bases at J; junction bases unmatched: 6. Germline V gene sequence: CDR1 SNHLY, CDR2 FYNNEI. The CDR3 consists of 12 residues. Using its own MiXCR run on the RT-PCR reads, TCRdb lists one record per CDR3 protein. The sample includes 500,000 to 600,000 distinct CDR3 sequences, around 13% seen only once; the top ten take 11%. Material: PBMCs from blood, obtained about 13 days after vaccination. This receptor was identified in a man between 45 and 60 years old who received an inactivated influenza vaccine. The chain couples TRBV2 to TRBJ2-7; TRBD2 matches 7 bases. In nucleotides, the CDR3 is TGTGCCATGGGGAGGGCACTCTACGAGCAGTACTTC. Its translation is CAMGRALYEQYF.